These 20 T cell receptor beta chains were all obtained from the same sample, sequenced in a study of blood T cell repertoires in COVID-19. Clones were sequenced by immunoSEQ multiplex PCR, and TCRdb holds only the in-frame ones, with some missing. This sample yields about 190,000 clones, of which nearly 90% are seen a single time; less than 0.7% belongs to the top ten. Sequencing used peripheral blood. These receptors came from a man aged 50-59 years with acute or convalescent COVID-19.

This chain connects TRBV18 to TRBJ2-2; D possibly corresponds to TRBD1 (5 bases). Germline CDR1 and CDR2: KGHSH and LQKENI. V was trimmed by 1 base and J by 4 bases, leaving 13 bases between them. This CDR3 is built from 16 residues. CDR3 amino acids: CASSPLLQVGTGELFF. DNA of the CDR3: TGTGCCAGCTCACCACTTTTACAGGTCGGCACCGGGGAGCTGTTTTTT. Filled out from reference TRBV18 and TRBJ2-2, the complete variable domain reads NAGVMQNPRHLVRRRGQEARLRCSPMKGHSHVYWYRQLPEEGLKFMVYLQKENIIDESGMPKERFSAEFPKEGPSILRIQQVVRGDSAAYFCASSPLLQVGTGELFFGEGSRLTVL.

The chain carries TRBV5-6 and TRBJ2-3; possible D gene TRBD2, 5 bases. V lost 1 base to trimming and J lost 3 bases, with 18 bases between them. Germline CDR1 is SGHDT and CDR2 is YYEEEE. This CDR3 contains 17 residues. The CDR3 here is CASSLRVLARRTDTQYF. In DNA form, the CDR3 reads TGTGCCAGCAGCTTGCGGGTCCTAGCTCGAAGGACAGATACGCAGTATTTT.

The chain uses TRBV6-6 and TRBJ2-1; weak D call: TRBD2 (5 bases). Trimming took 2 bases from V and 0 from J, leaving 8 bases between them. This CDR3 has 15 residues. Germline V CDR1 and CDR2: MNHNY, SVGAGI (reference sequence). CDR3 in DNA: TGTGCCAGCAGTTACCCGGGGAGCTCCTACAATGAGCAGTTCTTC. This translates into CASSYPGSSYNEQFF.

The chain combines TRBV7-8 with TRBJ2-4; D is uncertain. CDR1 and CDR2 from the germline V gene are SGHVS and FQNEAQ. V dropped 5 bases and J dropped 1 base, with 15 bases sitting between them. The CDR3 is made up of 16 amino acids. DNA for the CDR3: TGTGCCAGCAGCCCCAGAGGATCGGTGGCCAAAAACATTCAGTACTTC. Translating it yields CASSPRGSVAKNIQYF.

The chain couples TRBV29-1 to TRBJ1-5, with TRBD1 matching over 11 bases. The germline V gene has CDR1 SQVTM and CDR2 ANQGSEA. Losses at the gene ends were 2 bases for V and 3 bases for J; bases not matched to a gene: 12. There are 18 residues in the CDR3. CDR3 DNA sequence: TGCAGCGTTGAATTGGACAGGGGGCGGAATACAAACAATCAGCCCCAGCATTTT. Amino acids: CSVELDRGRNTNNQPQHF. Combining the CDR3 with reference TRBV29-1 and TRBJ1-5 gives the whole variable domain SAVISQKPSRDICQRGTSLTIQCQVDSQVTMMFWYRQQPGQSLTLIATANQGSEATYESGFVIDKFPISRPNLTFSTLTVSNMSPEDSSIYLCSVELDRGRNTNNQPQHFGDGTRLSIL.

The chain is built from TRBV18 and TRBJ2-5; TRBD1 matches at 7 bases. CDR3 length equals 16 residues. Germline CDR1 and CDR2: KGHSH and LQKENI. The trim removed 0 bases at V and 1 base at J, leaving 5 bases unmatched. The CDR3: CASSPPGGSTQETQYF. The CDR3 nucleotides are TGTGCCAGCTCACCACCAGGGGGCAGCACCCAAGAGACCCAGTACTTC. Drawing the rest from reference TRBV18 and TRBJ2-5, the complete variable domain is NAGVMQNPRHLVRRRGQEARLRCSPMKGHSHVYWYRQLPEEGLKFMVYLQKENIIDESGMPKERFSAEFPKEGPSILRIQQVVRGDSAAYFCASSPPGGSTQETQYFGPGTRLLVL.

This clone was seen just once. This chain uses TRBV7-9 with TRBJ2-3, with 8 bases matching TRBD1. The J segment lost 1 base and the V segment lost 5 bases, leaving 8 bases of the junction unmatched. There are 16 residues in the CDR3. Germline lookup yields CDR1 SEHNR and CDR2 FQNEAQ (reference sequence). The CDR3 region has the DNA TGTGCCAGCAGCCATTCAGGGGGCATGGGCACAGATACGCAGTATTTT. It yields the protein CASSHSGGMGTDTQYF.

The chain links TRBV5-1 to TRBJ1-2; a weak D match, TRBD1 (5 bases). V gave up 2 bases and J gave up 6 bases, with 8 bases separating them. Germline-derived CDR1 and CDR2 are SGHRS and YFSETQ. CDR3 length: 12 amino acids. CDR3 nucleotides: TGCGCCAGCAGCTTCCAGGGCGATGGCTACACCTTC. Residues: CASSFQGDGYTF.

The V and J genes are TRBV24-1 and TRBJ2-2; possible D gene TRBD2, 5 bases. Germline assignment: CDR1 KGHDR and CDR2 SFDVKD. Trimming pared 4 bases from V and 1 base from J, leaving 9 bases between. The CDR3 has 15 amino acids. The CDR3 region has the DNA TGTGCCACCAGTGAGAGGGATTGGAACACCGGGGAGCTGTTTTTT. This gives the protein CATSERDWNTGELFF.

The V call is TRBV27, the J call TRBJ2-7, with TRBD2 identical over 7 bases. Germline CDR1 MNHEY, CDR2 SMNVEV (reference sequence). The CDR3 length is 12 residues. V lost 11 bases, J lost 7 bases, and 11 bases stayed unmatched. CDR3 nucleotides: TGTGCCTCCAAGGCGGGAGTCGGGGAGCAGTACTTC. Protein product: CASKAGVGEQYF.

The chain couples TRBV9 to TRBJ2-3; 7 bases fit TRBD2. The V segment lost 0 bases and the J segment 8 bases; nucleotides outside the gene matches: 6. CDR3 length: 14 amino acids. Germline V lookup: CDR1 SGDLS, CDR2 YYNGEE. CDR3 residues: CASSVAGGLGTQYF. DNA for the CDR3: TGTGCCAGCAGCGTAGCGGGGGGTTTGGGTACGCAGTATTTT.

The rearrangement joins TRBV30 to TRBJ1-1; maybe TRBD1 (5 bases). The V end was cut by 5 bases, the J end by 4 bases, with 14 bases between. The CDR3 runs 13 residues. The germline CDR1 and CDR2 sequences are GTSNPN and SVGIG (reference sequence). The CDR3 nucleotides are TGTGCCTGGGCAGGGCCCCGGACCACTGAAGCTTTCTTT. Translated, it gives CAWAGPRTTEAFF. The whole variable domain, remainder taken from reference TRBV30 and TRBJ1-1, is SQTIHQWPATLVQPVGSPLSLECTVEGTSNPNLYWYRQAAGRGLQLLFYSVGIGQISSEVPQNLSASRPQDRQFILSSKKLLLSDSGFYLCAWAGPRTTEAFFGQGTRLTVV.

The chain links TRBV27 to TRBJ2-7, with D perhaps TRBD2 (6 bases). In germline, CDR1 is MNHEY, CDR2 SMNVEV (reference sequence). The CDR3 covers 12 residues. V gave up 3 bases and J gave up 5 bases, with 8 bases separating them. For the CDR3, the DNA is TGTGCCAGCAGTTTTCGGGGGAACGAGCAGTACTTC. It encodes CASSFRGNEQYF.

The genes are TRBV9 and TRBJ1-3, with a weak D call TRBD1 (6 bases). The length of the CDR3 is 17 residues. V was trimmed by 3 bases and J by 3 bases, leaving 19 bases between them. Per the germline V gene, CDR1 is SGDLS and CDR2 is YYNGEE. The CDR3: CASSAPRGSGDGNTIYF. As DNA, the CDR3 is TGTGCCAGCAGCGCCCCGAGGGGGAGCGGGGATGGAAACACCATATATTTT. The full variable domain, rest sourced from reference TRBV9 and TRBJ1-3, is DSGVTQTPKHLITATGQRVTLRCSPRSGDLSVYWYQQSLDQGLQFLIQYYNGEERAKGNILERFSAQQFPDLHSELNLSSLELGDSALYFCASSAPRGSGDGNTIYFGEGSWLTVV.

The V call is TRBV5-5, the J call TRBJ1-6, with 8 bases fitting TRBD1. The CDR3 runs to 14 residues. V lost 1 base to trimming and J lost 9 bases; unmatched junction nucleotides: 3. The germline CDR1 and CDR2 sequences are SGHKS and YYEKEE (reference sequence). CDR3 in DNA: TGTGCCAGCAGCTTGTGGCAGGGGGCTTCACCCCTCCACTTT. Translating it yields CASSLWQGASPLHF.

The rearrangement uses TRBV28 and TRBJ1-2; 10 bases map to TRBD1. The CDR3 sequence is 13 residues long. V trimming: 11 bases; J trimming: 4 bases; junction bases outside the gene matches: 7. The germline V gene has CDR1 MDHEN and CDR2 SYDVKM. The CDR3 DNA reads TGTGCCGCGGGACAGGGGACAATCTATGGCTACACCTTC. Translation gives CAAGQGTIYGYTF.

CDR3 coding DNA: TGTGCCAGCTCACCGGGGCCTAGCGGAGGCACCGTGAAGACCCAGTACTTC. It encodes CASSPGPSGGTVKTQYF. V usage is TRBV18 and J usage is TRBJ2-5, with TRBD2 matching 7 bases. The CDR3 is 17 residues long. J gave up 6 bases and V 3 bases, and 16 bases lay outside the gene matches. Germline values: CDR1 KGHSH, CDR2 LQKENI. Full variable domain (outside the CDR3, taken from reference TRBV18 and TRBJ2-5): NAGVMQNPRHLVRRRGQEARLRCSPMKGHSHVYWYRQLPEEGLKFMVYLQKENIIDESGMPKERFSAEFPKEGPSILRIQQVVRGDSAAYFCASSPGPSGGTVKTQYFGPGTRLLVL.

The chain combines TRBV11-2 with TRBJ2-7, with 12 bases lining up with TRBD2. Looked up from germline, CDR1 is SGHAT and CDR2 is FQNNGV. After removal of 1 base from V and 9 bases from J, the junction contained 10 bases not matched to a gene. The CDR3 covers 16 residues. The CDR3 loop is CASSLGGRTSGKVQYF. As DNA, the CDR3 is TGTGCCAGCAGCTTAGGGGGGAGGACTAGCGGGAAGGTGCAGTACTTC.

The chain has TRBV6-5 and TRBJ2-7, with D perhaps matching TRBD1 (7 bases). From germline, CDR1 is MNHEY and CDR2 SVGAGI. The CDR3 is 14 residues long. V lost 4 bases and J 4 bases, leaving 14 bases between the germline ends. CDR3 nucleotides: TGTGCCAGCAGTTCAGGGGGGTCGGGGTACGAGCAGTACGTC. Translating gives CASSSGGSGYEQYV.

The chain's CDR3 is CASSQSPGTDYNEQFF. In nucleotides, the CDR3 is TGTGCCAGCAGCCAAAGCCCCGGGACAGATTACAATGAGCAGTTCTTC. The V call is TRBV3-1 (or the pseudogene TRBV3-2), the J call TRBJ2-1; TRBD1 matches 7 bases. The trim removed 2 bases at V and 4 bases at J, leaving 8 bases unmatched. The CDR3 contains 16 residues. The germline V gene has CDR1 LGHDT and CDR2 YNNKEL (reference sequence).